Included here is one T cell receptor (beta chain) sequence, with context. Followed longitudinally, the Seattle patients had been enrolled during active infection. Clones were sequenced by immunoSEQ multiplex PCR, and TCRdb holds only the in-frame ones, with some missing. This sample has roughly 390,000 clones, with about 90% found just once. This specimen comes from a study of blood T cell repertoires in COVID-19. Study overall: Sites in the United States, Italy and Spain provided acute and convalescent COVID-19 samples. The analysed material was cDNA or gDNA that came from T cells, B-cell-depleted T cells, or PBMCs.

This CDR3 has 17 amino acids. The V and J genes are TRBV21-1 and TRBJ2-1; TRBD2, the table's D call, lacks a check against the DNA. TRBV21-1 is shown as a pseudogene. This clonotype was obtained from a woman aged 30 to 39 with COVID-19, enrolled during active disease. Sample: peripheral blood. The CDR3 coding sequence is TGTGCCAGCAGCACACCGGGACTAGCGGGAGGGCCGAATGAGCAGTTCTTC. This gives the protein CASSTPGLAGGPNEQFF.